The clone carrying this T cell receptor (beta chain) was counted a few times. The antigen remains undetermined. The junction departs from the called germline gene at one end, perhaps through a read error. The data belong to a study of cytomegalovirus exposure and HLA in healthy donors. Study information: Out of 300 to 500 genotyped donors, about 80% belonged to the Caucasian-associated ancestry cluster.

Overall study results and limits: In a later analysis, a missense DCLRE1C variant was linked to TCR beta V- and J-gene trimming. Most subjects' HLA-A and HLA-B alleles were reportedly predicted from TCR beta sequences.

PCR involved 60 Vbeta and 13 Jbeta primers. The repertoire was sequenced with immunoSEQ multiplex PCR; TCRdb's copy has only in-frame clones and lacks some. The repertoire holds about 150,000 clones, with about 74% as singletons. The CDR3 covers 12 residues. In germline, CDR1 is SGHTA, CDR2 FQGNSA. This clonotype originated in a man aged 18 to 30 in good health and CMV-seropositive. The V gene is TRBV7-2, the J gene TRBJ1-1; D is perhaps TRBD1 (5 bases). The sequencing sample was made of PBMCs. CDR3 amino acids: CASSSIQRGGVF. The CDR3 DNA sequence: TGTGCCAGCAGCTCAATACAGCGGGGGGGGGTCTTT.